This T cell receptor beta chain comes out of a study of T-cell reconstitution after alpha-beta-depleted transplantation in children. Germline loops: CDR1 MNHNS, CDR2 SASEGT. Germline trimming cut 5 bases from V and 3 bases from J; bases unmatched to any gene: 9. CDR3 length equals 15 residues. Library preparation (for TCRbeta) was performed with unique molecular identifiers. TCRdb called the PCR reads again in MiXCR, with one record for every CDR3 protein. Of roughly 300,000 distinct CDR3 sequences listed, approximately 10% are singletons. This TCR was sampled from a human donor who donated a stem cell graft to a child with acute lymphoblastic leukemia. The genes are TRBV6-1 and TRBJ2-7; 8 bases match TRBD1. This material consisted of PBMCs from the stem cell graft donor, taken from the stem cell graft. The CDR3: CASSLPTGEYYEQYF. The CDR3 DNA follows: TGTGCCAGCAGTCTCCCGACAGGGGAGTACTACGAGCAGTACTTC.